The clone carrying this T cell receptor (beta chain) was detected only a few times. Its target is unknown. The sample is drawn from a study of cytomegalovirus exposure and HLA in healthy donors. Primers for the PCR totalled 60 Vbeta and 13 Jbeta. Sequencing was performed with immunoSEQ multiplex PCR; in TCRdb, only in-frame clones are kept and a portion is missing. The sample lists 180,000 or so clones, 75% seen once, with around 8% in the top ten. The ends lost 3 bases at V and 5 bases at J; junction bases unmatched: 9. Looked up from germline, CDR1 is SGHAT and CDR2 is FQNNGV. The CDR3 contains 15 residues. Overall study findings and caveats: One variant, a missense change in DCLRE1C, was linked in a later analysis to TCR beta V- and J-gene trimming. Researchers left out some V segments, among them TRBV6-2 and TRBV6-3, as indistinguishable. Highest at DRB1 and lowest at HLA-C, TCR association rates differed among HLA loci in a later analysis.

This receptor was identified in a middle-aged woman in good health and CMV-seropositive. Sequences were obtained from PBMCs. The gene calls are TRBV11-2 and TRBJ2-7; TRBD2 agrees at 8 bases. CDR3 nucleotide sequence: TGTGCCAGCAGCTTTTTCGGGGGGGAGAGTAACGAGCAGTACTTC. Its protein is CASSFFGGESNEQYF.